The T cell receptor beta chain under discussion was sequenced for a study of cytomegalovirus exposure and HLA in healthy donors. Donors sampled were nominally healthy, though unrecorded immune exposures were likely. The PCR was carried out with 60 Vbeta primers and 13 Jbeta primers. Repertoires were generated with immunoSEQ multiplex PCR, while TCRdb's copy carries only in-frame clones and drops some. The sample lists roughly 130,000 clones; approximately 85% were seen once. The CDR3 runs 19 residues. V usage is TRBV21-1 and J usage is TRBJ1-4. TRBV21-1 is a pseudogene locus. The TCR sequence derives from a boy aged 5-17 years in good health and CMV-seronegative. Sequencing was carried out using PBMCs. CDR3 in DNA: TGTGCCAGCAGCAAAAGGGAGCCAGACACACCGGCAACTAATGAAAAACTGTTTTTT. Translating gives CASSKREPDTPATNEKLFF.